The next 3 T cell receptor beta chains were all read from a single sample in a study of graft-versus-host responses after intestinal transplantation. Repertoires were generated with immunoSEQ multiplex PCR, while TCRdb's copy carries only in-frame clones and drops some. Of roughly 90,000 clones listed, about 88% were seen once; the top ten hold 0.28%. Their target antigens are unknown. Here the sequenced sample was unstimulated CD4+ T cells sorted from spleen or lymph node cells, taken before transplant. The receptor source for this set is a human donor who was the organ donor for an intestinal transplant.

A note on this clone: Sequence at one end of the junction differs from germline and may be a read error. The chain recombines TRBV7-7 with TRBJ2-1, with D possibly being TRBD2 (6 bases). The CDR3 contains 16 residues. In germline, CDR1 is SSHAT, CDR2 FNYEAQ (reference sequence). The CDR3 DNA sequence: TGTGCTAGCAGCCCCGACCCGGGACTTAGTACCCATGAGCAGTTCTTC. Translated, it gives CASSPDPGLSTHEQFF. The full variable domain, with the rest looked up from reference TRBV7-7 and TRBJ2-1, is GAGVSQSPRYKVTKRGQDVTLRCDPISSHATLYWYQQALGQGPEFLTYFNYEAQPDKSGLPSDRFSAERPEGSISTLTIQRTEQRDSAMYRCASSPDPGLSTHEQFFGPGTRLTVL.

V gene TRBV13 combines with J gene TRBJ2-7; 7 bases are a match to TRBD1. This CDR3 has 15 amino acids. V lost 3 bases, J lost 8 bases, and 13 bases stayed unmatched. CDR1 and CDR2 (germline): PRHDT, FYEKMQ (reference sequence). Here the CDR3 reads CASSLTDRMPSKQYF. For the CDR3, the DNA is TGTGCCAGCAGCTTGACGGACAGGATGCCTTCCAAGCAGTACTTC.

The table lists this clone with a count of one. The chain uses TRBV9 and TRBJ2-3, with a possible D match to TRBD2 (6 bases). Germline values: CDR1 SGDLS, CDR2 YYNGEE. This CDR3 spans 15 amino acids. V shed 0 bases and J shed 1 base, with 9 bases lying between them. The chain's CDR3 is CASSVGGVGTDTQYF. The CDR3 nucleotides are TGTGCCAGCAGCGTAGGGGGGGTTGGCACAGATACGCAGTATTTT.